A selection of T cell receptor beta chains follows, all from one sample in a study of PD-1 blockade in classical Hodgkin lymphoma. The repertoire was sequenced with immunoSEQ multiplex PCR; TCRdb's copy has only in-frame clones and lacks some. The table includes around 50,000 clones, under 80% detected once. The sequences come from peripheral blood mononuclear cells (PBMCs), collected before the fourth cycle of nivolumab. These receptor sequences come from a human donor with classical Hodgkin lymphoma. Each CDR3 is given with its conserved first and last residue. The order of the fields is CDR3 DNA, CDR3 protein, V gene, J gene, clone size, D gene. D genes are given only for firm matches. Clone size appears in some rows only: once, few, many, or a class for an expanded clone.

cdr3_nt: TGTGCCAGCAGCTTAGGACGGCAGGGGATGAATGAGCAGTTCTTC
cdr3_aa: CASSLGRQGMNEQFF
v_call: TRBV7-9
j_call: TRBJ2-1
clone_size: .
d_call: .

cdr3_nt: TGTGCCTGGAGTGTTAGCGGCTACGAGCAGTACTTC
cdr3_aa: CAWSVSGYEQYF
v_call: TRBV30
j_call: TRBJ2-7
clone_size: .
d_call: .

cdr3_nt: TGCGCCAGCAGCTTGGGACGGTATGGGGATTCTGAAGCTTTCTTT
cdr3_aa: CASSLGRYGDSEAFF
v_call: TRBV5-1
j_call: TRBJ1-1
clone_size: few
d_call: .

cdr3_nt: TGTGCCAGCAGCTCCCGGACCTTCTACAATGAGCAGTTCTTC
cdr3_aa: CASSSRTFYNEQFF
v_call: TRBV11-3
j_call: TRBJ2-1
clone_size: .
d_call: .

cdr3_nt: TGTGCCAGTAGTCCGCAACGAATCATCGACAACTATGGCTACACCTTC
cdr3_aa: CASSPQRIIDNYGYTF
v_call: TRBV19
j_call: TRBJ1-2
clone_size: few
d_call: .

cdr3_nt: TGCAGCGTTGAATGGGAGCAGGGGAGCACCGGGGAGCTGTTTTTT
cdr3_aa: CSVEWEQGSTGELFF
v_call: TRBV29-1
j_call: TRBJ2-2
clone_size: .
d_call: .

cdr3_nt: TGTGCCAGCAGCCCCTGGAGATCGTATGGCTACACCTTC
cdr3_aa: CASSPWRSYGYTF
v_call: TRBV4-2
j_call: TRBJ1-2
clone_size: few
d_call: .

cdr3_nt: TGTGCCAGTAGTATCGGGTTAAGTCAGCCCCAGCATTTT
cdr3_aa: CASSIGLSQPQHF
v_call: TRBV19
j_call: TRBJ1-5
clone_size: .
d_call: .

cdr3_nt: TGTGCCAGCAGCCTTAAGACAGGGGGAAGCGAAAACACCATATATTTT
cdr3_aa: CASSLKTGGSENTIYF
v_call: TRBV2
j_call: TRBJ1-3
clone_size: .
d_call: TRBD1

cdr3_nt: TGTGCCAGCAGCCCTACGGGCCCACAAGATACGCAGTATTTT
cdr3_aa: CASSPTGPQDTQYF
v_call: TRBV7-3
j_call: TRBJ2-3
clone_size: .
d_call: .

cdr3_nt: TGTGCCAGCTACACGACAGGGGGACTGTTTTTT
cdr3_aa: CASYTTGGLFF
v_call: TRBV19
j_call: TRBJ1-4
clone_size: .
d_call: TRBD1

cdr3_nt: TGTGCCACCAGCAATACCCGGCCACAGAGAGGGACAGATACGCAGTATTTT
cdr3_aa: CATSNTRPQRGTDTQYF
v_call: TRBV15
j_call: TRBJ2-3
clone_size: .
d_call: .

cdr3_nt: TGCGCCAGCAGCTCCGGGACATTGGTAAAAGAAAAACTGTTTTTT
cdr3_aa: CASSSGTLVKEKLFF
v_call: TRBV5-1
j_call: TRBJ1-4
clone_size: .
d_call: .

cdr3_nt: TGTGCCAGTAGTTTCGTCAGGACAGGGTTGGCTGGGGCCAACGTCCTGACTTTC
cdr3_aa: CASSFVRTGLAGANVLTF
v_call: TRBV19
j_call: TRBJ2-6
clone_size: .
d_call: TRBD1

cdr3_nt: TGTGCCAGCACTATCGGGACAGGGGTTTACGAGCAGTACTTC
cdr3_aa: CASTIGTGVYEQYF
v_call: TRBV2
j_call: TRBJ2-7
clone_size: .
d_call: TRBD1

cdr3_nt: TGTGCCAGCAGCTCGTCGGACAGCTCCTACGAGCAGTACTTC
cdr3_aa: CASSSSDSSYEQYF
v_call: TRBV5-4
j_call: TRBJ2-7
clone_size: .
d_call: .

cdr3_nt: TGTGCCAGCAGGCCCTGGACAGGGCTCGGTTCACCCCTCCACTTT
cdr3_aa: CASRPWTGLGSPLHF
v_call: TRBV6-5
j_call: TRBJ1-6
clone_size: .
d_call: TRBD1

cdr3_nt: TGTGCCAGCAGCCCGTTTATCTCTACTTTCACAGATACGCAGTATTTT
cdr3_aa: CASSPFISTFTDTQYF
v_call: TRBV7-9
j_call: TRBJ2-3
clone_size: few
d_call: .

cdr3_nt: TGTGCCAGCAGTTTATACTCGACAGGTTTACAAGAGACCCAGTACTTC
cdr3_aa: CASSLYSTGLQETQYF
v_call: TRBV27
j_call: TRBJ2-5
clone_size: .
d_call: .

cdr3_nt: TGTGCCAGCAGTTACTCGACGGGCTCGGGCTATGGCTACACCTTC
cdr3_aa: CASSYSTGSGYGYTF
v_call: TRBV6-5
j_call: TRBJ1-2
clone_size: .
d_call: .

cdr3_nt: TGTGCCAGCAGTTACTCGGGGGCGGGCCTAAGGACTGAAGCTTTCTTT
cdr3_aa: CASSYSGAGLRTEAFF
v_call: TRBV6-5
j_call: TRBJ1-1
clone_size: .
d_call: .

cdr3_nt: TGTGCCAGCAGCCGACAGGGGAGCATGGTTTTTTCCTACGAGCAGTACTTC
cdr3_aa: CASSRQGSMVFSYEQYF
v_call: TRBV27
j_call: TRBJ2-7
clone_size: .
d_call: TRBD1

cdr3_nt: TGTGCCAGCAGTTTTCTTTCGTCCGTGACAGGGATGGATAGCAATCAGCCCCAGCATTTT
cdr3_aa: CASSFLSSVTGMDSNQPQHF
v_call: TRBV27
j_call: TRBJ1-5
clone_size: .
d_call: TRBD1

cdr3_nt: TGCGCCAGCAGCACGGAGGCTAGCGGGAGTGGATGGTATTTT
cdr3_aa: CASSTEASGSGWYF
v_call: TRBV5-1
j_call: TRBJ2-3
clone_size: .
d_call: TRBD2

cdr3_nt: TGCGCCAGCTCTTCGGGACTTACGAGCCCCCCCACCGGGGAGCTGTTTTTT
cdr3_aa: CASSSGLTSPPTGELFF
v_call: TRBV10-2
j_call: TRBJ2-2
clone_size: .
d_call: .

cdr3_nt: TGTGCCAGCGGAACACTGGGATTCGATGGCTACACCTTC
cdr3_aa: CASGTLGFDGYTF
v_call: TRBV7-9
j_call: TRBJ1-2
clone_size: .
d_call: .

cdr3_nt: TGTGCCAGCTCCCTACGGCCCAGCGCGAACCCCTACGAGCAGTACTTC
cdr3_aa: CASSLRPSANPYEQYF
v_call: TRBV18
j_call: TRBJ2-7
clone_size: once
d_call: .

cdr3_nt: TGTGCCAGCAGCCAGGGGACGAGCTCCTACAATGAGCAGTTCTTC
cdr3_aa: CASSQGTSSYNEQFF
v_call: TRBV7-2
j_call: TRBJ2-1
clone_size: .
d_call: .

cdr3_nt: TGTGCCAGCAGTGCAGATGAGGGGGCGCAGGATACGCAGTATTTT
cdr3_aa: CASSADEGAQDTQYF
v_call: TRBV2
j_call: TRBJ2-3
clone_size: few
d_call: TRBD1

cdr3_nt: TGTGCCACCAGCACAGGTTACACTGAAGCTTTCTTT
cdr3_aa: CATSTGYTEAFF
v_call: TRBV15
j_call: TRBJ1-1
clone_size: few
d_call: .

cdr3_nt: TGTGCCAGCAGCCTCCTCCAAGAGACCCAGTACTTC
cdr3_aa: CASSLLQETQYF
v_call: TRBV13
j_call: TRBJ2-5
clone_size: few
d_call: .

cdr3_nt: TGTGCCAGCACCCAATCTGGACAGCCTCACGAGCAGTACTTC
cdr3_aa: CASTQSGQPHEQYF
v_call: TRBV6-6
j_call: TRBJ2-7
clone_size: once
d_call: .

cdr3_nt: TGTGCCAGCAGCTTAAGTACTCGGGATACGCAGTATTTT
cdr3_aa: CASSLSTRDTQYF
v_call: TRBV7-2
j_call: TRBJ2-3
clone_size: .
d_call: .

cdr3_nt: TGCGCCAGCAGCTTGGAGGTAGAGACCCAGTACTTC
cdr3_aa: CASSLEVETQYF
v_call: TRBV5-1
j_call: TRBJ2-5
clone_size: .
d_call: .

cdr3_nt: TGCGCCAGCACCGGGACTAGCGGGAGCTTTGATACGCAGTATTTT
cdr3_aa: CASTGTSGSFDTQYF
v_call: TRBV10-2
j_call: TRBJ2-3
clone_size: .
d_call: TRBD2

cdr3_nt: TGCAGTGTGGAGGACACTGAAGCTTTCTTT
cdr3_aa: CSVEDTEAFF
v_call: TRBV20-1
j_call: TRBJ1-1
clone_size: once
d_call: .

cdr3_nt: TGCGCCAGCAGCTTGGGCGCTGGGAACATGAACACTGAAGCTTTCTTT
cdr3_aa: CASSLGAGNMNTEAFF
v_call: TRBV5-1
j_call: TRBJ1-1
clone_size: .
d_call: .

cdr3_nt: TGTGCCAGCAGTGAAGCCCCTGGGACTAGCGGGAGAGGTGAGCAGTTCTTC
cdr3_aa: CASSEAPGTSGRGEQFF
v_call: TRBV6-1
j_call: TRBJ2-1
clone_size: .
d_call: TRBD2

cdr3_nt: TGTGCCAGCAGCAGGACGGGACAGGGGGCGCGAGAGCAGTACTTC
cdr3_aa: CASSRTGQGAREQYF
v_call: TRBV5-8
j_call: TRBJ2-7
clone_size: .
d_call: TRBD1

cdr3_nt: TGTGCCAGCAGCGTTGGAGGAGACTATGGCTACACCTTC
cdr3_aa: CASSVGGDYGYTF
v_call: TRBV9
j_call: TRBJ1-2
clone_size: many
d_call: .

cdr3_nt: TGCGCCAGCAGCCAAGATCGTCGGGGGAGTACCCTCAATGAGCAGTTCTTC
cdr3_aa: CASSQDRRGSTLNEQFF
v_call: TRBV4-1
j_call: TRBJ2-1
clone_size: few
d_call: .

cdr3_nt: TGTGCCAGCAGCTCCCCGACTAGCGGGAGGCCAGATACGCAGTATTTT
cdr3_aa: CASSSPTSGRPDTQYF
v_call: TRBV7-8
j_call: TRBJ2-3
clone_size: .
d_call: TRBD2

cdr3_nt: TGTGCCAGCAGTTTAGGGCCGGGGTTCGTCTATGGCTACACCTTC
cdr3_aa: CASSLGPGFVYGYTF
v_call: TRBV27
j_call: TRBJ1-2
clone_size: few
d_call: .

cdr3_nt: TGTGCCAGCACCCCCGCCGGGGGGGCCAACGTCCTGACTTTC
cdr3_aa: CASTPAGGANVLTF
v_call: TRBV11-2
j_call: TRBJ2-6
clone_size: .
d_call: .

cdr3_nt: TGTGCCAGCAGCTTAGCGCAGGGCACAGATACGCAGTATTTT
cdr3_aa: CASSLAQGTDTQYF
v_call: TRBV7-2
j_call: TRBJ2-3
clone_size: once
d_call: .

cdr3_nt: TGTGCCAGCAGCTTAGTAGCGGGAGGTGAGCAGTTCTTC
cdr3_aa: CASSLVAGGEQFF
v_call: TRBV7-8
j_call: TRBJ2-1
clone_size: .
d_call: TRBD2

cdr3_nt: TGTGCCAGCAGTTACGGGACAGGACGCTACGAGCAGTACTTC
cdr3_aa: CASSYGTGRYEQYF
v_call: TRBV6-5
j_call: TRBJ2-7
clone_size: .
d_call: TRBD1

cdr3_nt: TGTGCCAGCAGGCTTCAGGGAAACACTGAAGCTTTCTTT
cdr3_aa: CASRLQGNTEAFF
v_call: TRBV2
j_call: TRBJ1-1
clone_size: once
d_call: .

cdr3_nt: TGTGCCAGTACCTCTTACGGGGGTAGGAAGTTCTTC
cdr3_aa: CASTSYGGRKFF
v_call: TRBV19
j_call: TRBJ2-1
clone_size: .
d_call: .

cdr3_nt: TGTGCCAGTTCCCGGAGGGGAGGGGTATACAATGAGCAGTTCTTC
cdr3_aa: CASSRRGGVYNEQFF
v_call: TRBV19
j_call: TRBJ2-1
clone_size: .
d_call: TRBD2